This section outlines one T cell receptor beta chain sequence together with its context. Germline CDR1 is MNHEY and CDR2 is SMNVEV (reference sequence). The trim removed 5 bases at V and 4 bases at J, leaving 4 bases unmatched. The CDR3 has 13 residues. This entry is derived from a study of Graves' ophthalmopathy and Graves' hyperthyroidism. Amplifying from RNA transcripts, the study obtained TCR beta CDR3 regions. Amplification began with first-round RT-PCR using HTBI primers, then second-round multiplex PCR was performed. TCRdb ran MiXCR on the multiplex PCR reads and lists one entry per CDR3 protein. The data show about 420,000 distinct CDR3 sequences, roughly 20% seen once. Clinicians made diagnoses from clinical symptoms, serum thyroxine, TRAb, thyroid ultrasound and orbital computed tomography.

The receptor was isolated from a young woman with stable Graves' hyperthyroidism. The sequenced sample consisted of peripheral blood. The chain combines TRBV27 with TRBJ1-1, with 7 bases aligning to TRBD1. CDR3: CASSGDSGTEAFF. The CDR3 coding sequence is TGTGCCAGCAGTGGGGACAGCGGCACTGAAGCTTTCTTT.